The next 6 T cell receptor beta chains were all read from a single sample in a study of radiotherapy plus CTLA-4 blockade in lung cancer. Generated by immunoSEQ multiplex PCR, the TCRdb table keeps only in-frame clones and is missing some. The repertoire consists of approximately 81,000 clones, with more than 60% occurring once and the leading ten covering 4%. The specimen was peripheral blood, collected from a patient treated with radiotherapy plus ipilimumab. Receptors originate from a human donor with non-small cell lung cancer who had a partial response to radiotherapy plus ipilimumab. Some clones in this sample may be carry-over from other donors' samples.

The V and J genes are TRBV7-9 and TRBJ1-1; 7 bases are a match to TRBD1. This CDR3 has 12 amino acids. Germline CDR1 reads SEHNR; CDR2 reads FQNEAQ (reference sequence). The junction had 7 bases not matched to a gene; V was cut back by 3 bases and J by 12 bases. The CDR3 sequence is CASSLETGRTFF. The CDR3 DNA reads TGTGCCAGCAGCTTGGAGACAGGGAGGACTTTCTTT.

The chain recombines TRBV5-4 with TRBJ2-7; D possibly corresponds to TRBD2 (5 bases). This CDR3 region has 13 residues. The germline V and J ends were trimmed by 5 bases and 5 bases, with 14 bases remaining between them. The V gene's germline CDR1 is SGHNT and CDR2 YYREEE (reference sequence). CDR3 in amino acids: CASRRVAEDEQYF. The CDR3 nucleotides are TGTGCCAGCAGGAGGGTAGCAGAGGACGAGCAGTACTTC.

The V call is TRBV21-1, the J call TRBJ2-5; the table's D call TRBD2 went unverified against the DNA. TRBV21-1 is marked as a pseudogene. The CDR3 spans 13 residues. The CDR3 DNA reads TGTCCCCCTAGCGGGAGGATCAAAGAGACCCAGTACTTC. It translates to CPPSGRIKETQYF.

The gene calls are TRBV9 and TRBJ2-5; D is ambiguous. V was trimmed by 4 bases and J by 0 bases, leaving 10 bases between them. Looked up from germline, CDR1 is SGDLS and CDR2 is YYNGEE. There are 14 residues in the CDR3. The CDR3 sequence: CASSLPGDQETQYF. CDR3 coding DNA: TGTGCCAGCAGCCTCCCAGGTGACCAAGAGACCCAGTACTTC.

This sequence joins TRBV18 and TRBJ2-2, with D maybe TRBD2 (5 bases). Between the trimmed V and J ends, which lost 3 bases and 5 bases, there was a span of 13 bases. There are 15 residues in the CDR3. Germline loops: CDR1 KGHSH, CDR2 LQKENI. CDR3 loop: CASSPILGRTGELFF. The CDR3 bases are TGTGCCAGCTCACCCATTTTGGGGAGAACCGGGGAGCTGTTTTTT.

This clone was seen only a few times. The chain recombines TRBV5-1 with TRBJ1-1; D not resolved. Trimming took 4 bases from V and 4 from J, leaving 11 bases between them. The CDR3 length is 13 residues. Germline loops: CDR1 SGHRS, CDR2 YFSETQ. CDR3 DNA: TGCGCCAGCAGCCTGAGGTTTGGCACTGAAGCTTTCTTT. This translates into CASSLRFGTEAFF.